This TCR beta chain was sequenced for a study of vaccination effects on CD4 cells after COVID-19. The V gene lost 1 base and the J gene lost 6 bases, with 12 bases spanning the gap. Germline V lookup: CDR1 MNHNS, CDR2 SASEGT. The CDR3 totals 15 residues. Generated by immunoSEQ multiplex PCR, the TCRdb table keeps only in-frame clones and is missing some. The sample holds fewer than 85,000 clones, over 70% seen once. Isolating CD4+ T cells followed approximately ten days of culture. Participants completed two doses of the BNT162b2 or mRNA-1273 vaccine. A note on this clone: Its antigen is unidentified.

This clonotype was sampled from a human donor who received a COVID-19 vaccine. This sequence joins TRBV6-1 and TRBJ2-2, with D tentatively TRBD1 or TRBD2 (5 bases each). This specimen was CD4+ T cells from PBMCs cultured without peptide, taken after COVID-19 vaccination. Written as DNA, the CDR3 is TGTGCCAGCAGTGAAGTCGGGATGGGGGCCGGGGAGCTGTTTTTT. Its protein product is CASSEVGMGAGELFF.